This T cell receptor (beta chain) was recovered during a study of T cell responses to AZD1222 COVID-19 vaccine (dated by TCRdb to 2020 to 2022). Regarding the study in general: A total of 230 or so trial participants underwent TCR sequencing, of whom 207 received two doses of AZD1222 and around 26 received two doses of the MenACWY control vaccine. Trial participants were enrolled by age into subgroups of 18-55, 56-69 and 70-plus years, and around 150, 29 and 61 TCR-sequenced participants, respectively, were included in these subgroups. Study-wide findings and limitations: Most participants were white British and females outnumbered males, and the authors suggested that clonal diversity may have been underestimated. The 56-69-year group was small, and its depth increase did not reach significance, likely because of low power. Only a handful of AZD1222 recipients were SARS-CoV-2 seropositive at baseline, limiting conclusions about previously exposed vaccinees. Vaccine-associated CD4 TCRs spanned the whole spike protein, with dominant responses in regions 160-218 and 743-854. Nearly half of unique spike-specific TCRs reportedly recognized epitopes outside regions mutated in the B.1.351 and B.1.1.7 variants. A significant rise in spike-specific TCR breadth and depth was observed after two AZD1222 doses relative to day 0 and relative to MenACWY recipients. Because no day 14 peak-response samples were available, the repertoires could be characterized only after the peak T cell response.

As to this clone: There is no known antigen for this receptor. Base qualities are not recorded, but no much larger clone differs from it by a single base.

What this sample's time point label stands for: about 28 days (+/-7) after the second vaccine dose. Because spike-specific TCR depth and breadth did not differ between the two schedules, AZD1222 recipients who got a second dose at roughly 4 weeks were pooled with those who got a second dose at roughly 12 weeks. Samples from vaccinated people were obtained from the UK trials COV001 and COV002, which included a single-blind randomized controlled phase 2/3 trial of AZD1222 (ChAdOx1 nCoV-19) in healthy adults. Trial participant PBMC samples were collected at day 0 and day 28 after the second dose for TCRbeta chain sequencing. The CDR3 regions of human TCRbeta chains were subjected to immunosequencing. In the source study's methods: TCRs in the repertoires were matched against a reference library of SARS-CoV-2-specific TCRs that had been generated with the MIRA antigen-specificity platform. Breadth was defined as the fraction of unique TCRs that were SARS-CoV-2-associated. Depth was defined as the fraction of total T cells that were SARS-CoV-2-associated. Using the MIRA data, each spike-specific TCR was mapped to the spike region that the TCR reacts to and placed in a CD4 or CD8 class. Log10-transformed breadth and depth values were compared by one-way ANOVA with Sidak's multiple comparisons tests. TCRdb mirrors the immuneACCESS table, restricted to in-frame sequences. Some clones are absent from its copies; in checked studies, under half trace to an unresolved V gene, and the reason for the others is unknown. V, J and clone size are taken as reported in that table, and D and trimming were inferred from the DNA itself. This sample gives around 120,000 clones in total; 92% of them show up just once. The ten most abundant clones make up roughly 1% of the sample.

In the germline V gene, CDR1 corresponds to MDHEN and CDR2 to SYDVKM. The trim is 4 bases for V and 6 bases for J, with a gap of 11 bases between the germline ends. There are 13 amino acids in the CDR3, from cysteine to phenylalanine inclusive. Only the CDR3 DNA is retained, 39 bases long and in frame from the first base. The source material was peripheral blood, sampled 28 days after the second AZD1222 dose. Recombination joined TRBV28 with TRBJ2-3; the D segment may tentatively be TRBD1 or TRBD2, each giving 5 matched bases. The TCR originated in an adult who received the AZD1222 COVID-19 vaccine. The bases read TGTGCCAGCAGTTCCGGTTGGGGGGATACGCAGTATTTT. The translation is CASSSGWGDTQYF.